This T cell receptor (beta chain) was documented in a study of T-cell memory formation after mild COVID-19 listed by TCRdb under 2021. For the study in its entirety: TCR sequence clusters from the two donors were found to be largely donor specific. In two donors, T-cell clones that expanded and contracted after mild COVID-19 were tracked by sequencing TCRalpha and TCRbeta repertoires over time. The cohort comprised two young, previously healthy adult volunteers, one female and one male. Overall results and qualifications from the work: The study included only two mild cases, and larger cohorts that include severe cases with pre-infection samples were judged to be necessary. The second-wave clones that peaked on day 37 were not confirmed to be SARS-CoV-2 specific. Contracting CD4+ clones turned up mainly in the CM and EM memory subsets, whereas EMRA was where CD8+ clones were enriched. Clones that contracted from day 15 to 85 showed balanced CD4/CD8 phenotypes, whereas a second wave of clones that expanded from day 15 to 37 leaned towards CD4+. Some responding clones were detected in pre-infection memory, suggesting pre-existing cross-reactive memory T cells joined the SARS-CoV-2 response.

The instrument was an Illumina NovaSeq 6000. TCRalpha and TCRbeta cDNA libraries were constructed by 5'RACE with constant-segment primers, with sample barcodes and unique molecular identifiers being introduced. RNA was extracted from every sample with Trizol reagent. Libraries were amplified in two PCR steps, with a second sample barcode and Illumina TruSeq adapters added in the second step. Sequencing of the libraries was done on an Illumina NovaSeq, producing 2 x 150 bp paired-end reads. Regarding the original processing steps: Demultiplexing of reads and collapsing into UMI-guided consensus sequences were performed with migec v1.2.7. With mixcr v2.1.11, UMI consensuses were aligned to TRA and TRB V and J templates and assembled into clonotypes. A clonotype was counted as expanded or contracted only when both edgeR and NoisET called the clonotype significant, with the noise models trained on biological replicates. For edgeR calls, the thresholds were a false discovery rate-adjusted p below 0.01 and a log2 fold-change of 1. As an exploratory analysis of dynamics, PCA with hierarchical clustering was applied to max-normalized trajectories of the 1000 most abundant clonotypes. Separately sequenced CD4+ and CD8+ repertoires were used to assign the CD4 or CD8 phenotype of responding clones. Starting from the raw public reads, TCRdb applied fastp trimming at Q25, assembled clones with MiXCR and retained in-frame beta chains. For every CDR3 protein sequence, its rows merge into one entry that carries the most common genes and DNA. The V and J calls follow TCRdb's processing rather than the paper's. The sample table contains fewer than 70,000 distinct CDR3 sequences; only one count was recorded for more than 8% of them. The ten largest clonotypes hold about 1.1% of the sample.

On this clonotype: No cognate antigen has been identified for it. Qualities for individual bases were not recorded, and no much larger clone is one base off.

PBMCs were isolated by Ficoll-Paque density gradient centrifugation. The CDR3 holds 14 amino acids from the cysteine to the phenylalanine. The only DNA kept is the CDR3, 42 bases in frame from the first base. The germline V gene gives CDR1 as SNHLY and CDR2 as FYNNEI. V lost 3 bases and J lost 2 bases; the stretch between them is 9 bases long. The source material was PBMCs or a T cell subset sorted from them (not recorded which). This receptor was obtained from a man aged 18 to 35 who had mild COVID-19 (a few samples of this study predate the infection). The sample titles of this study are shuffled in the database, so cell type and time point are left out; the donor was told from shared clones. Recombination linked TRBV2 to TRBJ2-3, with the D assignment possibly TRBD1 or TRBD2, given 5 matching bases for each. The CDR3 reads as follows: CASSDGGTTDTQYF. The nucleotides are TGTGCCAGCAGTGATGGGGGAACCACAGATACGCAGTATTTT.